The clone carrying this T cell receptor (beta chain) came up a few times. This specimen comes from a study of STAT5B mutations in CD4+ large granular lymphocyte leukemia. Sequenced by immunoSEQ multiplex PCR; TCRdb stores in-frame clones only, minus some. The profile shows around 33,000 clones, roughly three quarters of them singletons. The CDR3 runs to 14 residues. The germline CDR1 and CDR2 sequences are MDHEN and SYDVKM. The V end was cut by 6 bases, the J end by 3 bases, with 15 bases between. This TCR was recovered from a human donor in good health. This chain links TRBV28 with TRBJ2-7; D unresolved. The sequenced sample consisted of CD4+ T cells from blood buffy coats. CDR3 DNA: TGTGCCAGCAGGCTATCTGGCAGGTTCTACGAGCAGTACTTC. This codes for CASRLSGRFYEQYF.